Below, one T cell receptor (beta chain) is given with its context. V was clipped by 5 bases and J by 2 bases; unmatched bases: 9. Germline CDR1 and CDR2: DFQATT and SNEGSKA (reference sequence). The CDR3 sequence is 14 residues long. The data stem from a study of T-cell reconstitution after alpha-beta-depleted transplantation in children. A TCRbeta library incorporating unique molecular identifiers was prepared. TCRdb fed the PCR reads into MiXCR, producing one record per CDR3 protein. The sample has more than 550,000 distinct CDR3 sequences; 10% are singletons. This sequence was found in a human donor who donated a stem cell graft to a child with acute myeloid leukemia. The V call is TRBV20-1, the J call TRBJ2-7; 7 positions agree with TRBD1. Sequences were derived from PBMCs from the stem cell graft donor, sampled from the stem cell graft. CDR3 nucleotide sequence: TGCAGTGCTCAACCCGGGACAGCTGCCTACGAGCAGTACTTC. This encodes CSAQPGTAAYEQYF.